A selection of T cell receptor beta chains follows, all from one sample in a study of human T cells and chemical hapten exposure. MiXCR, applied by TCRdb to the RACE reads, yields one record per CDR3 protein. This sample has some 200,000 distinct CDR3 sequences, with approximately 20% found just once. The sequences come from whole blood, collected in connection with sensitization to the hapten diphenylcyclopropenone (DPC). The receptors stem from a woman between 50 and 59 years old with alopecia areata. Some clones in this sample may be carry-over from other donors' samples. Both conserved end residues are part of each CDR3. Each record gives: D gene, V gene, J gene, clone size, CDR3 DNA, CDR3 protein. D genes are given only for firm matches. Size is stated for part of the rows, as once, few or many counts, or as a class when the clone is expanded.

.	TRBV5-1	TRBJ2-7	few	TGCGCCAGCAGGGCATCAGGCGAATCCTCCTACGAGCAGTACTTC	CASRASGESSYEQYF
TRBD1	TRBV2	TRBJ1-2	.	TGTGCCAGCCTTTGGCAGGGGGGTTATGGCTACACCTTC	CASLWQGGYGYTF
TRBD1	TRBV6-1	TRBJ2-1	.	TGTGCCAGCAGTACCGGGACAGGGGCCCCCAATGAGCAGTTCTTC	CASSTGTGAPNEQFF
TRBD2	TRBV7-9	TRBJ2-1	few	TGTGCCAGCAGCTCGTGGACTAGCGGGACCCACAATGAGCAGTTCTTC	CASSSWTSGTHNEQFF
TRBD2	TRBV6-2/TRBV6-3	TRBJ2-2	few	TGTGCCAGCAGCCCCCAGCGGGAGGGGACCGGGGAGCTGTTTTTT	CASSPQREGTGELFF
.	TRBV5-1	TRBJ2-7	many	TGCGCCAGCAGCTTGATTTCTCCAAGTAGCTCCTACGAGCAGTACTTC	CASSLISPSSSYEQYF
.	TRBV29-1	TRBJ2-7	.	TGCAGCGTTGATTTAGGGGCGCGGGACGAGCAGTACTTC	CSVDLGARDEQYF
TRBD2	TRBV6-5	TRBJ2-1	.	TGTGCCAGCGCCTCTGGGACTAGCGGGAGAGTTGGGGACAATGAGCAGTTCTTC	CASASGTSGRVGDNEQFF
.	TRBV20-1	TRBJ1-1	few	TGCAGTGCTAGATCCCCAAATGAAGCTTTCTTT	CSARSPNEAFF
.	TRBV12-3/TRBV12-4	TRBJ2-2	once	TGTGCCAGCAGAGGGGTCGGGGAGCTGTTTTTT	CASRGVGELFF
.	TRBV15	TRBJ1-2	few	TGTGCCACCAGCAGAGGAAGGGGCGGGTATGGCTACACCTTC	CATSRGRGGYGYTF
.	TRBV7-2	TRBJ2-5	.	TGTGCCAGCAGCTGGCCGGGAGAGACCCAGTACTTC	CASSWPGETQYF
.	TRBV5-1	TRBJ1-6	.	TGCGCCAGCAGCTTGCTCGGACGCATGAATTCACCCCTCCACTTT	CASSLLGRMNSPLHF
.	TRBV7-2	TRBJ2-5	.	TGTGCCAGCAGCTTAGTTGGAGGGTTCCAAGAGACCCAGTACTTC	CASSLVGGFQETQYF
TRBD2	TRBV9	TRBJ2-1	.	TGTGCCAGCAGCGTAAGGACTAGTTTATTCCCAAGCTCCTACAATGAGCAGTTCTTC	CASSVRTSLFPSSYNEQFF
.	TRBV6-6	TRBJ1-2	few	TGTGCCAGCAGTTACCCGATGAGAGGCTATGGCTACACCTTC	CASSYPMRGYGYTF
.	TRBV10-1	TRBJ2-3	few	TGCGCCCGCGGGGACGCCTGGGATACGCAGTATTTT	CARGDAWDTQYF
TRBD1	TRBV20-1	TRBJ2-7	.	TGCAGTGCCCCACCCGGGACAGGGGTCTCCTACGAGCAGTACTTC	CSAPPGTGVSYEQYF
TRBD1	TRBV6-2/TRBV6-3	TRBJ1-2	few	TGTGCCAGCAGTTACGACAGGGGGCGGGATGGCTACACCTTC	CASSYDRGRDGYTF
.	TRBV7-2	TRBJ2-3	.	TGTGCCAGCAGCTTAGGGGGCCTGGGAAGGGGAGGAGATACGCAGTATTTT	CASSLGGLGRGGDTQYF
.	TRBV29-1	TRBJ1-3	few	TGCAGCGTTATTTCAAGTTCCTCTGGAAACACCATATATTTT	CSVISSSSGNTIYF
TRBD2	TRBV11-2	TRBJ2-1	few	TGTGCCAGCAGCTCTGCTAGCGGGAACTACAATGAGCAGTTCTTC	CASSSASGNYNEQFF
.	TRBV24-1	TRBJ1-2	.	TGTGCCACCAGTGATTTCCCCAGGGGAGGCGGCTACACCTTC	CATSDFPRGGGYTF
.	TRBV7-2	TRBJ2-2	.	TGTGCCAGCCCGGGGGCTGGTCGGAACACCGGGGAGCTGTTTTTT	CASPGAGRNTGELFF